This paragraph covers one T cell receptor beta chain sequence. This entry is derived from a study of blood T cell repertoires in COVID-19. Across the whole study: Italy, Spain and the United States were the sources of the convalescent and acute COVID-19 samples.

The CDR3 runs to 14 residues. J was trimmed by 7 bases and V by 5 bases; bases with no gene match: 9. Germline V lookup: CDR1 ENHRY, CDR2 SYGVKD. The table came from immunoSEQ multiplex PCR; TCRdb's copy has only in-frame clones and leaves some out. The sample shows about 160,000 clones, 70% to 90% of them seen only once. Sample: peripheral blood. This sequence was found in a middle-aged man with acute or convalescent COVID-19. This chain uses TRBV10-3 with TRBJ1-1; 8 nucleotides line up with TRBD1. The CDR3 nucleotides read TGTGCCATCAGTCTCGGACAGGGCGGGAGTGAAGCTTTCTTT. Its translation is CAISLGQGGSEAFF.